This record looks at one TCR beta chain sequence and its context. This receptor's antigen is unknown. Base qualities are not provided; no much larger clone lies one nucleotide away. Library creation used PCR. Instrument used: Illumina HiSeq 2500. Molecular barcoding was employed in the preparation of TCR libraries, with unique molecular identifiers being used to normalize TCRbeta repertoire quantification. The public reads were reanalyzed by TCRdb: fastp trimming at Q25, MiXCR alignment, in-frame beta chains only. For every CDR3 protein sequence, its rows merge into one entry that carries the most common genes and DNA. Recorded for this sample are 250,000 to 350,000 distinct CDR3 sequences; more than 8% of them occurred a single time. Around 10% of the sample goes to the ten largest clones. This sample was taken from a study of T-cell reconstitution after alpha-beta-depleted transplantation in children (dated by TCRdb to 2016 to 2018). Describing the broader study: The study quantitatively tracked T-cell immune reconstitution after TCRalphabeta/CD19-depleted allogeneic hematopoietic cell transplantation in children using TCR repertoire profiling.

In the germline V gene, CDR1 corresponds to SGHAT and CDR2 to FQNNGV. The CDR3 numbers 17 residues from cysteine through phenylalanine. The sequence is cut down to CDR3 DNA, 51 bases in frame from base 1. Trimming takes 1 base from V and 4 bases from J, and the germline ends sit 18 bases apart. The rearranged chain carries TRBV11-2 and TRBJ2-3; the best D guess is TRBD1, with 5 bases matching. The origin of this receptor is a human donor who donated a stem cell graft to a child with SCID. The sequenced sample was PBMCs from the stem cell graft donor, obtained from the stem cell graft. This receptor has the CDR3 CASSLAPQGLRADTQYF. The sequenced DNA is TGTGCCAGCAGCTTAGCCCCCCAGGGCCTTAGGGCAGATACGCAGTATTTT.